This T cell receptor beta chain appears in the sequencing data of a study of beta chain features in type 1 diabetes. V shed 1 base and J shed 0 bases, with 7 bases lying between them. Germline-derived CDR1 and CDR2 are SGHTA and FQGNSA. The CDR3 loop spans 14 amino acids. This clone showed up just a few times. The entirety of the isolated RNA underwent reverse transcription, so expressed TCRB transcripts were sequenced. Profiling relied on immunoSEQ multiplex PCR, and the TCRdb table lists in-frame clones only, not all of them. The sample carries some 250,000 clones, 25% to 35% recorded once. This TCR was recovered from a man aged 25 to 45 in good health. The sequenced sample was central memory CD4+ T cells from blood. The chain joins TRBV7-2 to TRBJ2-7; D gene unclear. The CDR3 DNA is TGTGCCAGCAGCTTAGGACCGAGCTCCTACGAGCAGTACTTC. Residues: CASSLGPSSYEQYF.